Presented here are 2 T cell receptor beta chains from one specimen sequenced in a study of technical replicates of blood from a few donors. TCRdb's copy holds only in-frame clones and misses some; the assay was immunoSEQ multiplex PCR. The sample lists around 70,000 clones; approximately 96% were seen once. The sequenced sample was T cells isolated from PBMCs. The origin of the receptors is a human donor in good health.

The rearrangement uses TRBV5-1 and TRBJ2-7; 7 bases are a match to TRBD2. The CDR3 length is 14 residues. Unmatched junction bases numbered 10, after V lost 4 bases and J lost 6 bases. Germline loops: CDR1 SGHRS, CDR2 YFSETQ. The CDR3 reads CASSISGELREQYF. In DNA, the CDR3 is TGCGCCAGCAGCATCAGCGGGGAGCTCCGCGAGCAGTACTTC.

The rearrangement links TRBV9 to TRBJ1-5; 7 nucleotides align to TRBD1. With 3 bases clipped from V and 0 bases from J, the junction kept 6 bases outside the gene matches. Looked up from germline, CDR1 is SGDLS and CDR2 is YYNGEE. The CDR3 contains 16 residues. CDR3 nucleotide sequence: TGTGCCAGCAGCGCTGAGGGGGCGTATAGCAATCAGCCCCAGCATTTT. It is translated as CASSAEGAYSNQPQHF.